This T cell receptor (beta chain) comes out of a study of PD-1 blockade in classical Hodgkin lymphoma. Regarding the study as a whole: Healthy donors reportedly exceeded newly diagnosed patients in baseline TCR diversity.

J gave up 4 bases and V 3 bases, and 12 bases lay outside the gene matches. CDR3 length equals 17 residues. Germline CDR1 is SGHVS and CDR2 is FNYEAQ. Profiled with immunoSEQ multiplex PCR; TCRdb holds only in-frame clones, not every one. The top ten clones hold 9.5% to 11% of a sample with about 46,000 clones, approximately 70% of them seen once. Every single patient, without exception, relapsed after autologous stem cell transplantation, and brentuximab vedotin exposure varied. To note about this clone: What it recognizes is unknown.

Sequenced here: peripheral blood mononuclear cells (PBMCs), sampled at baseline. V and J are TRBV7-6 and TRBJ2-1; TRBD2 aligns across 7 bases. The source is a human donor with classical Hodgkin lymphoma. The CDR3: CASSLVPGEGKYNEQFF. CDR3 DNA sequence: TGTGCCAGCAGCTTGGTTCCGGGGGAGGGGAAGTACAATGAGCAGTTCTTC.